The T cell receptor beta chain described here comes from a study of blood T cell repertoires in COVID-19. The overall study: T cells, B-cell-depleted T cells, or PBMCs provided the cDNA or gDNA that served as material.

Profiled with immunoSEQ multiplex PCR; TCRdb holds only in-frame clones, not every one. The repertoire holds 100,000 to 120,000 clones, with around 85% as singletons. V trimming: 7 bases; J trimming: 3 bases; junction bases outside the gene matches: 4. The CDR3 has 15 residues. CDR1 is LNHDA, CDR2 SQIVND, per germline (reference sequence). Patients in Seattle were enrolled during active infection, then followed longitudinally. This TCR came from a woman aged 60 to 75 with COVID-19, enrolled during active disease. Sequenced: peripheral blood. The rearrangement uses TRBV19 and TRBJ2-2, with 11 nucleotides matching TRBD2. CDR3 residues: CASKTSGVYTGELFF. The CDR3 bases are TGTGCCAGTAAGACTAGCGGGGTCTACACCGGGGAGCTGTTTTTT.